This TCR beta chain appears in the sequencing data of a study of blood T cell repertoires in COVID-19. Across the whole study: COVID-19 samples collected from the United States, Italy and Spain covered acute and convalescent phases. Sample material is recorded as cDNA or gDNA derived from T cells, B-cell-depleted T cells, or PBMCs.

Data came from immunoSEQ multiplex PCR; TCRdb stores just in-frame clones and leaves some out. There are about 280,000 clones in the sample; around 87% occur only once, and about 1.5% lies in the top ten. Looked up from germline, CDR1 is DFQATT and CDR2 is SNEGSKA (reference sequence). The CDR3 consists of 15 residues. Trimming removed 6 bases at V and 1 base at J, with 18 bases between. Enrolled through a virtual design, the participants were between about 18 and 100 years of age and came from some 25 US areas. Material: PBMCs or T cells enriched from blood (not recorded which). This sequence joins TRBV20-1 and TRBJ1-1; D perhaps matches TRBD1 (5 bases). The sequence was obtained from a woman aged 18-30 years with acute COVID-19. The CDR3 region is CSASPAGRRNTEAFF. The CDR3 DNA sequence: TGCAGTGCGAGTCCAGCGGGACGGCGGAACACTGAAGCTTTCTTT.